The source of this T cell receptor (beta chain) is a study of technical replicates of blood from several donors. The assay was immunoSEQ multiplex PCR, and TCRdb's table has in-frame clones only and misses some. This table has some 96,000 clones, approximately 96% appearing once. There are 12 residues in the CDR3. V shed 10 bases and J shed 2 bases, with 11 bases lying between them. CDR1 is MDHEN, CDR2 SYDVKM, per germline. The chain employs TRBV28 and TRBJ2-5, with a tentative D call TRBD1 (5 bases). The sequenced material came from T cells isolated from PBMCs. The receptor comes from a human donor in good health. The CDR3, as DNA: TGTGCCACGAGACAGACTCAAGAGACCCAGTACTTC. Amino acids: CATRQTQETQYF.